This T cell receptor beta chain was sequenced for a study of cytomegalovirus exposure and HLA in healthy donors. Germline assignment: CDR1 GTSNPN and CDR2 SVGIG (reference sequence). V was pared by 4 bases and J by 0 bases, with 9 bases between. This CDR3 is built from 13 residues. Study results and caveats: Most CMV-associated TCR beta chains appeared HLA-restricted in a later analysis. The sole available immune exposure information was CMV serostatus.

The PCR ran on 60 Vbeta and 13 Jbeta primers. The repertoire was sequenced with immunoSEQ multiplex PCR; TCRdb's copy has only in-frame clones and lacks some. The sample lists some 140,000 clones, roughly 80% occurring once. As concerns this clone: Its antigen remains unidentified.

The rearrangement uses TRBV30 and TRBJ1-1; tentative D call: TRBD1 (6 bases). This TCR derives from a woman in her forties in good health and CMV-seronegative. The sequenced sample was PBMCs. The CDR3 reads CAWIDRLNTEAFF. In nucleotides, the CDR3 is TGTGCCTGGATAGACAGGTTGAACACTGAAGCTTTCTTT.